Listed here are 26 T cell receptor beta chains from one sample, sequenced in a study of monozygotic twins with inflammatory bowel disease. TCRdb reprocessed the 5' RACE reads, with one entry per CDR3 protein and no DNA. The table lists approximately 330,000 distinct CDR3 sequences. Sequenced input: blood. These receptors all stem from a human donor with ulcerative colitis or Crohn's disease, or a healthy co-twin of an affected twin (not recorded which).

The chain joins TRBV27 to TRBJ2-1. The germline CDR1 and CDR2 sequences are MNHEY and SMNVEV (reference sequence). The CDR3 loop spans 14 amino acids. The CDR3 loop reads CASSRFSQMGEQFF.

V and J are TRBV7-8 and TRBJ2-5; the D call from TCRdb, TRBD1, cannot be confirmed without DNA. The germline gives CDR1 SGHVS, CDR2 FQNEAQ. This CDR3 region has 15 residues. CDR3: CASSLGGQGSETQYF.

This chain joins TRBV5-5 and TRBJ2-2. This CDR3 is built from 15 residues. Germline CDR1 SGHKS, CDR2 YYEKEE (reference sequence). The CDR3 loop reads CASRRPSGNTGELFF.

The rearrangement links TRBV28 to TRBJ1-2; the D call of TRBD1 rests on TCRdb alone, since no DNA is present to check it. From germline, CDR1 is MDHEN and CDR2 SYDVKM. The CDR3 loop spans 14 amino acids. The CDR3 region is CASSLGQGDYGYTF.

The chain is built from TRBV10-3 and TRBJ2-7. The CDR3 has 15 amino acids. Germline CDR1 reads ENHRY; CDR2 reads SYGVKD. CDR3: CAISESGLMMGEQYF.

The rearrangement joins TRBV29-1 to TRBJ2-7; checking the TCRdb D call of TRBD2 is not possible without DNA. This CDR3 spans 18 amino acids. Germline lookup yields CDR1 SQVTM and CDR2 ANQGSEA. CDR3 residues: CSVIRMDRLAGVSYEQYF.

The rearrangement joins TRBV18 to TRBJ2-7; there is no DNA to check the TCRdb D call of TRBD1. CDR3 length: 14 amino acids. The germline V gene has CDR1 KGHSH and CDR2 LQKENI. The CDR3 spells CASSPGTGRDEQYF.

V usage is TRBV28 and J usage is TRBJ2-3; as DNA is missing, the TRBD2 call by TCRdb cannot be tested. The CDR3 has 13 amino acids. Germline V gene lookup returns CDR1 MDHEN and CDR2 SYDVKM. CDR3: CASNGDPRDTQYF.

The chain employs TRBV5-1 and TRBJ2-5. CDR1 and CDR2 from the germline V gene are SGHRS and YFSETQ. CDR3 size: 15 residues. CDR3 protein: CASYRDSSFQETQYF.

This CDR3 reads CSARGGPINTEAFF. The rearrangement uses TRBV20-1 and TRBJ1-1. This CDR3 has 14 amino acids. The germline V gene encodes CDR1 DFQATT and CDR2 SNEGSKA (reference sequence).

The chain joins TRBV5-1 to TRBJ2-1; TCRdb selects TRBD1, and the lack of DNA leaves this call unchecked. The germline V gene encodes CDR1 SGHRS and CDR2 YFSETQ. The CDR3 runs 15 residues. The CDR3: CASSPWEGVHNEQFF.

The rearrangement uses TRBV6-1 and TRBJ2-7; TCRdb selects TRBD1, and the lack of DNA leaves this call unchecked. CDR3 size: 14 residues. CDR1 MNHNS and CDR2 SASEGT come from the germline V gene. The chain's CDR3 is CASSARVNQYEQYF.

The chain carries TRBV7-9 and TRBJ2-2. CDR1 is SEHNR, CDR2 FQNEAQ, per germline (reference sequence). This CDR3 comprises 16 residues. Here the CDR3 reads CASSLAPVSGAGELFF.

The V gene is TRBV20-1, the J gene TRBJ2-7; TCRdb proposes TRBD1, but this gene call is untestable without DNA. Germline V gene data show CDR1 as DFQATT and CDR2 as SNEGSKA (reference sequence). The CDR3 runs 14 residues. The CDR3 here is CSAKSTQEFYEQYF.

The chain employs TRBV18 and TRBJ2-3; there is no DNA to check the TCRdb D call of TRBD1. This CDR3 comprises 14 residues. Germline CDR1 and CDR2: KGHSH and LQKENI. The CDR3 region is CASSPATGTDTQYF. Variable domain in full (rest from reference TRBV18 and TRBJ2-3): NAGVMQNPRHLVRRRGQEARLRCSPMKGHSHVYWYRQLPEEGLKFMVYLQKENIIDESGMPKERFSAEFPKEGPSILRIQQVVRGDSAAYFCASSPATGTDTQYFGPGTRLTVL.

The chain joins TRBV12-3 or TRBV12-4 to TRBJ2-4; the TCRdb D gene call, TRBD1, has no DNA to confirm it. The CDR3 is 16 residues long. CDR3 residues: CASSDRDREGKNIQYF.

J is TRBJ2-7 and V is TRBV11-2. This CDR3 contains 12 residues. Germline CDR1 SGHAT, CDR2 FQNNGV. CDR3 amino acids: CASSQYRYEQYF.

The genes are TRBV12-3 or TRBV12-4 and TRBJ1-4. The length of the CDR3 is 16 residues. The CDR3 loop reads CASSPTLGPRSEKLFF.

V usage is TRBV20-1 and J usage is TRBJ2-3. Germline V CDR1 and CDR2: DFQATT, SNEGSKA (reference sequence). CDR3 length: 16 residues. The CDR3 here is CSATQHLISYPDTQYF.

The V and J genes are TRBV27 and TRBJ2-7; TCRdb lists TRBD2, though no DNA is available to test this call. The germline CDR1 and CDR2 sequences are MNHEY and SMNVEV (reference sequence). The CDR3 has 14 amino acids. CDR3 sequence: CASRSGLLPHEQYF.

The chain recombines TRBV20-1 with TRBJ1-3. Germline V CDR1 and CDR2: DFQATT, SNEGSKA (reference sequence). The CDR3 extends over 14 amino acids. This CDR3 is CSASRGLAGNTIYF.

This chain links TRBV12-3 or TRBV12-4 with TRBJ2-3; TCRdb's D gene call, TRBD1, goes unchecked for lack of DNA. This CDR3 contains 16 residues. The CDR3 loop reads CASSLGQGSNTDTQYF.

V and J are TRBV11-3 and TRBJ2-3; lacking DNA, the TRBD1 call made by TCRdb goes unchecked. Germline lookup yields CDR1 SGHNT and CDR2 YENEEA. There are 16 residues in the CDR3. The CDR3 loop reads CASSLRQRGDADTQYF.

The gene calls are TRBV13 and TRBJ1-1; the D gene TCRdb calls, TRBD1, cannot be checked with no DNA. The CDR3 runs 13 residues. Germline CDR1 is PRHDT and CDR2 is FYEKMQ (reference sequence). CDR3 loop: CASSTALQDEAFF.

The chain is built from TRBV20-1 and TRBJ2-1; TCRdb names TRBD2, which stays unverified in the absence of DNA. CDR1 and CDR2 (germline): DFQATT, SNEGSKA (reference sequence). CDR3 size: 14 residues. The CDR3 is CSAGLAGVRDEQFF.

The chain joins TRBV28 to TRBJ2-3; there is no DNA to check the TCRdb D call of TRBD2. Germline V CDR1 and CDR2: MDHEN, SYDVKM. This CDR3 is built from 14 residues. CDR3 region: CASKLAGVTDTQYF.